This T cell receptor beta chain was obtained from a study of cytomegalovirus exposure and HLA in healthy donors (dated by TCRdb to about 2017). A note on the overall study: According to a later analysis, one platform produced both the roughly 130 validation repertoires and the 550 to 800 repertoires of the first cohort. The aim of the study was to test whether cataloging public T cell receptors could identify signatures of past pathogen exposure. In addition to the first cohort of 500 to 850 subjects, a separate validation cohort of 120 different subjects was used. High-throughput TCR immunosequencing, statistical association of individual TCRs with disease status, and machine learning were combined to predict cytomegalovirus infection status.

The donors were included in the validation cohort of around 120 subjects, a group kept apart from the roughly 700-subject first cohort. About this clone itself: This clone's antigen is unknown. One base away there is no much larger clone; base qualities are not given.

General study outcomes and caveats: In vitro tests confirmed that a few of the cytomegalovirus-associated TCR beta chains recognize cytomegalovirus antigens. Cytomegalovirus status was reported to be diagnosed by the classifier with high specificity and sensitivity in both the original and validation cohorts. The authors suggested that the approach could potentially be extended to other disease states and immunological phenotypes. In a later analysis, TCRs clustered in the first cohort were found to also tend to co-occur in the roughly 110 validation repertoires, with 85% to 95% of cluster scores above 0. Most TCR sequences were observed very rarely across donors, whereas some public TCRs were present in many individuals. A total of fewer than 200 TCR beta chains were listed by the study as associated with cytomegalovirus. A later analysis had no HLA typing for the validation cohort, so co-occurrence there was scored across all 110 or so repertoires.

Receptor libraries were prepared by the immunoSEQ multiplex PCR assay. The authors processed their data as follows. To diagnose cytomegalovirus status from the catalog of TCR beta chain sequences, a statistical classification framework was built. TCRdb carries this immuneACCESS record with in-frame sequences only. Its versions omit some clonotypes, under half of them owing to an unresolved V gene in the studies checked, with the rest unexplained. The V and J calls and clone size are taken from that table; D and trimming were inferred from the DNA. The sample data list approximately 210,000 clones, and around 88% of these were observed just once. The biggest ten clones account for 2.5% to 3.5% of the sample. The sequenced sample was PBMCs. The TCR comes from a woman aged 18-30 years in good health and CMV-seronegative.

The sequenced DNA: TGTGCCAGCAAACTAACAGGGGGCAAGGCTTTCTTT. Its protein is CASKLTGGKAFF. The chain is encoded by TRBV27 joined to TRBJ1-1, and TRBD1 matches 9 of the central bases. Trimming leaves V shorter by 7 bases and J shorter by 11 bases, with the junction holding 8 bases beyond the gene matches. The CDR3, cysteine through phenylalanine, is 12 amino acids long. The sequence is cut down to CDR3 DNA, 36 bases in frame from base 1. Based on the germline V gene (reference sequence), the CDR1 and CDR2 sequences are MNHEY and SMNVEV.